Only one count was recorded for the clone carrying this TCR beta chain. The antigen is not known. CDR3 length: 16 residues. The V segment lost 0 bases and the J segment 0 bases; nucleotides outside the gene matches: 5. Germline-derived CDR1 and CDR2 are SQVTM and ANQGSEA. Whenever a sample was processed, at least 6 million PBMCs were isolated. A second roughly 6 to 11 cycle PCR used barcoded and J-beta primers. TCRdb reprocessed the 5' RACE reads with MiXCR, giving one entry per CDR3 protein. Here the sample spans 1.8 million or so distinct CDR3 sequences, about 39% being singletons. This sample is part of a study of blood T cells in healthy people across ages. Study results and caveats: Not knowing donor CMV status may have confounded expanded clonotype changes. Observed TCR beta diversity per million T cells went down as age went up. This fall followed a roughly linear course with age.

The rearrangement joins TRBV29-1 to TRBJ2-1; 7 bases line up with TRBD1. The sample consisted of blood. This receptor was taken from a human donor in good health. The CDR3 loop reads CSVEETGLSSYNEQFF. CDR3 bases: TGCAGCGTTGAAGAGACAGGGCTGAGCTCCTACAATGAGCAGTTCTTC.